These T cell receptor beta chains were read from a single sample in a study of T cells after yellow fever vaccination. TCRdb recomputed calls from the 5' RACE reads with MiXCR, one row per CDR3 protein. The data contain about 220,000 distinct CDR3 sequences, about 3% of them singletons. The sequencing used CD4+ T cells sorted from PBMCs, collected 10 days after the yellow fever booster vaccination. Every receptor here comes from a man aged 18 to 30 who received the YFV17D yellow fever vaccine. Both conserved end residues are part of each CDR3. The D gene is left open where the match is weak. Where a row states a size, it is once, few, many or the class of an expanded clone; other rows omit it.

>.|TRBV7-2|few|TRBJ1-1
CASSLAGVGFGTEAFF
TGTGCCAGCAGCTTAGCGGGGGTCGGTTTTGGCACTGAAGCTTTCTTT
>.|TRBV4-1|.|TRBJ2-7
CASSQPTIGAYEQYF
TGCGCCAGCAGCCAACCTACTATCGGGGCCTACGAGCAGTACTTC
>.|TRBV6-5|few|TRBJ1-1
CASSYSRKGQAFF
TGTGCCAGCAGTTACAGCAGAAAAGGTCAAGCTTTCTTT
>.|TRBV7-9|few|TRBJ1-2
CASSLVQDGYTF
TGTGCCAGCAGTCTAGTGCAGGATGGCTACACCTTC
>.|TRBV5-1|.|TRBJ1-3
CASSLVGGGRYSGNTIYF
TGCGCCAGCAGCTTAGTAGGGGGGGGTCGCTACTCTGGAAACACCATATATTTT
>.|TRBV7-2|.|TRBJ2-5
CASSRIKMGGETQYF
TGTGCCAGCAGCAGGATAAAGATGGGGGGAGAGACCCAGTACTTC
>.|TRBV18|few|TRBJ2-1
CASSPQYMGPYNEQFF
TGTGCCAGCTCACCTCAGTACATGGGCCCCTACAATGAGCAGTTCTTC
>.|TRBV18|.|TRBJ2-5
CASSPNRGTQETQYF
TGTGCCAGCTCACCAAATAGGGGGACCCAAGAGACCCAGTACTTC
>.|TRBV28|many|TRBJ2-5
CASSGETQYF
TGTGCCAGCAGTGGGGAGACCCAGTACTTC
>TRBD2|TRBV18|.|TRBJ2-1
CASSPPASGGHNEQFF
TGTGCCAGCTCACCACCGGCGAGCGGGGGCCACAATGAGCAGTTCTTC
>TRBD1|TRBV20-1|many|TRBJ2-3
CMGRDRGRTDTQYF
TGCATGGGGCGGGACAGGGGGCGGACAGATACGCAGTATTTT
>TRBD1|TRBV6-5|.|TRBJ1-3
CASSYSRDRVYGNTIYF
TGTGCCAGCAGTTACTCTCGGGACAGGGTTTATGGAAACACCATATATTTT
>.|TRBV24-1|many|TRBJ2-2
CATREGGAGELFF
TGTGCCACCAGGGAAGGAGGGGCCGGGGAGCTGTTTTTT
>.|TRBV7-2|.|TRBJ1-1
CASSPGHWLEEAFF
TGTGCCAGCAGCCCAGGACACTGGTTAGAGGAAGCTTTCTTT
>TRBD1|TRBV7-2|few|TRBJ2-2
CASRVDRQNTGELFF
TGTGCCAGCAGAGTGGACAGGCAGAACACCGGGGAGCTGTTTTTT
>.|TRBV30|many|TRBJ2-5
CAWSSMVGETQYF
TGTGCCTGGAGTTCGATGGTCGGAGAGACCCAGTACTTC
>.|TRBV20-1|many|TRBJ2-5
CSARGRGFQETQYF
TGCAGTGCGCGTGGTAGGGGATTCCAAGAGACCCAGTACTTC
>.|TRBV5-1|many|TRBJ2-7
CASSFIGSSYEQYF
TGCGCCAGCAGCTTTATAGGAAGCTCCTACGAGCAGTACTTC
>TRBD1|TRBV5-1|.|TRBJ1-1
CASSLGDRRYTEAFF
TGCGCCAGCAGCCTGGGGGACAGGAGGTACACTGAAGCTTTCTTT
>.|TRBV4-3|many|TRBJ2-1
CASSHPAPCWGWRGYNEQFF
TGCGCCAGCAGCCATCCCGCCCCCTGTTGGGGTTGGCGGGGCTACAATGAGCAGTTCTTC
>.|TRBV20-1|many|TRBJ1-2
CSARGLGVEGYTF
TGCAGTGCTAGAGGGTTGGGGGTGGAGGGCTACACCTTC
>TRBD2|TRBV9|.|TRBJ2-3
CASSVRTSGSTDTQYF
TGTGCCAGCAGCGTAAGGACTAGCGGTTCCACAGATACGCAGTATTTT
>TRBD1|TRBV5-1|many|TRBJ2-7
CASSIQGISGSEQYF
TGCGCCAGCAGCATACAGGGGATCTCCGGTTCCGAGCAGTACTTC
>.|TRBV4-1|few|TRBJ1-1
CASSPSGSGRGEAFF
TGCGCCAGCAGCCCTTCGGGATCCGGACGGGGTGAAGCTTTCTTT
>.|TRBV6-5|few|TRBJ2-7
CASHAGGSLHEQYF
TGTGCCAGTCACGCCGGGGGATCCCTACACGAGCAGTACTTC
>TRBD2|TRBV27|many|TRBJ2-5
CASSSGLAGGETQYF
TGTGCCAGCAGTTCGGGACTAGCGGGGGGGGAGACCCAGTACTTC
>TRBD1|TRBV20-1|few|TRBJ1-2
CSARLPTGEGDGYTF
TGCAGTGCTAGACTACCAACAGGGGAAGGGGATGGCTACACCTTC
>TRBD2|TRBV6-1|many|TRBJ2-5
CASITGTSFQETQYF
TGTGCCAGCATTACCGGGACTAGCTTCCAAGAGACCCAGTACTTC
>TRBD2|TRBV5-1|few|TRBJ2-1
CASSLVGLAFGEQFF
TGCGCCAGCAGCTTGGTAGGACTAGCTTTCGGAGAGCAGTTCTTC